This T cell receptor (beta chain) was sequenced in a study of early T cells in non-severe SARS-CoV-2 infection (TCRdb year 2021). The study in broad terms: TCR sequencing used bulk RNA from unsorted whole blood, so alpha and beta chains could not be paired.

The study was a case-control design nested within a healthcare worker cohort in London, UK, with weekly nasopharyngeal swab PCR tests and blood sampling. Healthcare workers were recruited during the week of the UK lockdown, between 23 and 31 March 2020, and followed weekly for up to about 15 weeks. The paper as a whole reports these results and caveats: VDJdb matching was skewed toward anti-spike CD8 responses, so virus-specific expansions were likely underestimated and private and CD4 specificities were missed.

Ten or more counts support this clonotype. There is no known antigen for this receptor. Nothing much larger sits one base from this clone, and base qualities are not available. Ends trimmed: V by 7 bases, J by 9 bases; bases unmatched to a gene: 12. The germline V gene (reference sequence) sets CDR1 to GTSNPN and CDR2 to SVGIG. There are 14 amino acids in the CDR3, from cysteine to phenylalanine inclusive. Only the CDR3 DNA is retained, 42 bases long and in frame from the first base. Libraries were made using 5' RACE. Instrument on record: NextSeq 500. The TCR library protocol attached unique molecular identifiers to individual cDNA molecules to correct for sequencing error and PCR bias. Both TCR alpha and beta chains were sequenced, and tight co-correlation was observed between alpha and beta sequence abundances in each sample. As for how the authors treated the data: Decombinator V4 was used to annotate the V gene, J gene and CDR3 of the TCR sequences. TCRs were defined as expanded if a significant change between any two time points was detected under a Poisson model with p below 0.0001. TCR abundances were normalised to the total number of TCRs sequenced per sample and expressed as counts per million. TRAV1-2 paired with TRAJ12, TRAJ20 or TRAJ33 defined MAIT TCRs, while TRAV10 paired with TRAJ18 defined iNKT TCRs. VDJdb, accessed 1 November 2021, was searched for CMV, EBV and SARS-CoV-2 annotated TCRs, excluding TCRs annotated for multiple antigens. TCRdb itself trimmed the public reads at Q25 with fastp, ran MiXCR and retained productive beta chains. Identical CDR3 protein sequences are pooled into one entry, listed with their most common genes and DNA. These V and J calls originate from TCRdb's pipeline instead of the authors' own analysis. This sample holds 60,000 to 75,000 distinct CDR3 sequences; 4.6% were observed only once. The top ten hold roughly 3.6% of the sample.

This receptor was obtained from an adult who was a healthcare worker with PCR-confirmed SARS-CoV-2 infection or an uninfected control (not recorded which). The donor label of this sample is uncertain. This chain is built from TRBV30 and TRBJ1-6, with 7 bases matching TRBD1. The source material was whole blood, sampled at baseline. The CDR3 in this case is CAYKPDRISSPLHF. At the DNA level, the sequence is TGTGCCTATAAGCCGGACAGGATTAGTTCACCCCTCCACTTT.